Listed below are T cell receptor beta chains from one sample, sequenced in a study of T cell repertoires in cytomegalovirus infection. These receptors lack a known antigen. One entry per CDR3 protein, called by TCRdb with MiXCR from the reads. The repertoire holds tens of thousands of distinct CDR3 sequences, approximately 45% seen once, with just over 90% in the top ten. This specimen was CD8+ T cells from cultured PBMCs, taken from culture after CMV antigen stimulation. These receptors all come from a human donor in good health (CMV status not recorded). Some clones in this sample may be carry-over from other donors' samples. CDR3s include the opening cysteine and the closing phenylalanine or tryptophan. Each record gives: J gene, V gene, D gene, clone size, CDR3 DNA, CDR3 protein. The D gene is left open where the match is weak. Not every row has a clone size; where given, it reads once, few, many or a size class.

J: TRBJ1-1; V: TRBV28; D: -; size: few; DNA: TGTGCCAGCAGTTTATGGGGGGGCACTGAAGCTTTCTTT; CDR3: CASSLWGGTEAFF
J: TRBJ2-2; V: TRBV7-3; D: TRBD2; size: once; DNA: TGTGCCAGTCGGGAAGGACTAGCGGGAGGGCCCGACACCGGGGAGCTGTTTTTT; CDR3: CASREGLAGGPDTGELFF
J: TRBJ2-7; V: TRBV19; D: TRBD1; size: -; DNA: TGTGCCAGTAGTATAAGGGACAGCACCACCTACGAGCAGTACTTC; CDR3: CASSIRDSTTYEQYF
J: TRBJ1-2; V: TRBV7-4; D: TRBD1; size: -; DNA: TGTGCCAGCAGCTTAATACAGGGGGCTGAGGACTATGGCTACACCTTC; CDR3: CASSLIQGAEDYGYTF
J: TRBJ1-2; V: TRBV27; D: TRBD1; size: -; DNA: TGTGCCAGCAGTTTATGGACAGGGGAAGGCTACACCTTC; CDR3: CASSLWTGEGYTF
J: TRBJ2-7; V: TRBV6-1; D: TRBD2; size: few; DNA: TGTGCCAGCAGTGAAGCGGGACTAGGGGAGAAACCCTACGAGCAGTACTTC; CDR3: CASSEAGLGEKPYEQYF
J: TRBJ2-2; V: TRBV20-1; D: -; size: few; DNA: TGCAGTGCTAAAGCCGGTTACACCGGGGAGCTGTTTTTT; CDR3: CSAKAGYTGELFF
J: TRBJ1-4; V: TRBV7-6; D: -; size: -; DNA: TGTGCCAGCAGCTTAAACGGGGACACAAAAGGGGTGTTTTTT; CDR3: CASSLNGDTKGVFF
J: TRBJ2-7; V: TRBV7-8; D: -; size: few; DNA: TGTGCCAGCAGCTTAGATCTTTTCAGCGAGCAGTACTTC; CDR3: CASSLDLFSEQYF
J: TRBJ2-1; V: TRBV7-2; D: -; size: -; DNA: TGTGCCAGCAGCTTAGATATTACCTACAATGAGCAGTTCTTC; CDR3: CASSLDITYNEQFF
J: TRBJ1-5; V: TRBV12-3/TRBV12-4; D: -; size: once; DNA: TGTGCCAGCAGTTTAAACGGGGCGGGCAATCAGCCCCATCATTTT; CDR3: CASSLNGAGNQPHHF
J: TRBJ2-1; V: TRBV29-1; D: -; size: -; DNA: TGCAGCGCTGGAGGGGCACTATACAATGAGCAGTTCTTC; CDR3: CSAGGALYNEQFF
J: TRBJ1-2; V: TRBV11-1; D: -; size: -; DNA: TGTGCCAGCAGTTCCGGACGGGTAAACTATGGCTACACCTTC; CDR3: CASSSGRVNYGYTF
J: TRBJ2-3; V: TRBV7-9; D: TRBD1; size: few; DNA: TGTGCCAGCACATACCCTCCGGGACAGAAGCAGTATTTT; CDR3: CASTYPPGQKQYF
J: TRBJ2-1; V: TRBV29-1; D: -; size: -; DNA: TGCAGCGTGGGAAGGGACTTGGCTGAGCAGTTCTTC; CDR3: CSVGRDLAEQFF
J: TRBJ2-5; V: TRBV7-6; D: TRBD1; size: many; DNA: TGTGCCAGCAGCCGACAGGGGGGAGAGACCCAGTACTTC; CDR3: CASSRQGGETQYF
J: TRBJ2-2; V: TRBV7-4; D: -; size: few; DNA: TGTGCCAGCAGCTTAGCGTCAAAAGGAGTGGGAGAGCTGTTTTTT; CDR3: CASSLASKGVGELFF
J: TRBJ2-3; V: TRBV7-6; D: -; size: -; DNA: TGTGCCAGCAGCATTGGGGACTTAGGGTCGCAGTATTTT; CDR3: CASSIGDLGSQYF
J: TRBJ1-2; V: TRBV19; D: -; size: -; DNA: TGTGCCAGTAACCCCCTTGACGGTCCGAGATACTATGGCTACACCTTC; CDR3: CASNPLDGPRYYGYTF
J: TRBJ2-5; V: TRBV12-3/TRBV12-4; D: TRBD1; size: -; DNA: TGTGCCAGCAGTTTAGCCGGGACAGACGCGGTGGGGACCCAGTACTTC; CDR3: CASSLAGTDAVGTQYF
J: TRBJ2-7; V: TRBV6-2/TRBV6-3; D: -; size: few; DNA: TGTGCCAGCAGTTACTCGCCGGGGTTCGAATACCGCGAGCAGTACTTC; CDR3: CASSYSPGFEYREQYF
J: TRBJ1-5; V: TRBV28; D: -; size: -; DNA: TGTGCCAGCAGTTTATCCCCCCTCTATAGCAATCAGCCCCAGCATTTT; CDR3: CASSLSPLYSNQPQHF
J: TRBJ2-5; V: TRBV7-2; D: TRBD1; size: few; DNA: TGTGCCAGCAGGTCACAGGGGGCAGAGACCCAGTACTTC; CDR3: CASRSQGAETQYF
J: TRBJ2-1; V: TRBV7-3; D: TRBD2; size: -; DNA: TGTGCCAGCAGCTTACGGACTAGCGGGGTGAATGAGCAGTTCTTC; CDR3: CASSLRTSGVNEQFF
J: TRBJ2-6; V: TRBV7-6; D: -; size: -; DNA: TGTGCCAGCAGCCCAGTCGTGGAGTTGTACGCAGTCTCTGGGGCCAACGTCCTGACTTTC; CDR3: CASSPVVELYAVSGANVLTF
J: TRBJ2-7; V: TRBV7-2; D: TRBD2; size: -; DNA: TGTGCCAGCAGCTTAGGTCCAGCGGGGTTCTACGAGCAGTACTTC; CDR3: CASSLGPAGFYEQYF
J: TRBJ1-5; V: TRBV27; D: -; size: -; DNA: TGTGCCTGTGCTACAGGGAGGGGACAGCCCCAGCATTTT; CDR3: CACATGRGQPQHF
J: TRBJ2-2; V: TRBV27; D: TRBD2; size: -; DNA: TGTGCCAGCAGTAACAGACTAGCGGGGGGCACCGGGGAGCTGTTTTTT; CDR3: CASSNRLAGGTGELFF
J: TRBJ2-6; V: TRBV9; D: -; size: -; DNA: TGTGCCAGCAGCGTAGAGGGACACAGCTCTGGGGCCAACGTCCTGACTTTC; CDR3: CASSVEGHSSGANVLTF
J: TRBJ1-1; V: TRBV6-2/TRBV6-3; D: -; size: -; DNA: TGTGCCAGCTGGGAGGGGGGCACTGAAGCTTTCTTT; CDR3: CASWEGGTEAFF
J: TRBJ1-1; V: TRBV6-5; D: -; size: -; DNA: TGTGCCAGCAGTTTCGGGCGGTGGACTGAAGCTTTCTTT; CDR3: CASSFGRWTEAFF
J: TRBJ2-7; V: TRBV7-6; D: -; size: few; DNA: TGTGCCAGCAGCCCTCATGGGGGCGACGACGAGCAGTACTTC; CDR3: CASSPHGGDDEQYF
J: TRBJ1-4; V: TRBV27; D: -; size: -; DNA: TGTGCCGCCGCCGGGGGACTCCATGAAAAACTGTTTTTT; CDR3: CAAAGGLHEKLFF
J: TRBJ2-3; V: TRBV12-3/TRBV12-4; D: -; size: few; DNA: TGTGCCAGCAGTTACCCCCCCGACAGCGAGGTTGGTGATACGCAGTATTTT; CDR3: CASSYPPDSEVGDTQYF
J: TRBJ1-6; V: TRBV25-1; D: -; size: -; DNA: TGTGCCAGCAGCTTCTTCGGGACGGAGAATTCACCCCTCCACTTT; CDR3: CASSFFGTENSPLHF
J: TRBJ1-1; V: TRBV29-1; D: -; size: once; DNA: TGCAGTGTGTCGCCTACGGGAGGAGACACTGAAGCTTTCTTT; CDR3: CSVSPTGGDTEAFF
J: TRBJ1-6; V: TRBV7-6; D: -; size: few; DNA: TGTGCCAGCAGCTCCGCGGGTTCACCCCTCCACTTT; CDR3: CASSSAGSPLHF
J: TRBJ1-5; V: TRBV28; D: -; size: few; DNA: TGTGCCAGCAGTTCAAAACAGCCCCAGCATTTT; CDR3: CASSSKQPQHF
J: TRBJ1-5; V: TRBV6-8; D: TRBD1; size: -; DNA: TGTGCCAGCCGCGAGACAGGGTCCGATCAGCCCCAGCATTTT; CDR3: CASRETGSDQPQHF
J: TRBJ2-2; V: TRBV4-1; D: -; size: -; DNA: TGCGCCAGCAGCCAAGAATACTCTTTCACCGGGGAGCTGTTTTTT; CDR3: CASSQEYSFTGELFF
J: TRBJ1-1; V: TRBV6-5; D: -; size: few; DNA: TGTGCCAGCACTGAGGACAGACCTGAAGCTTTCTTT; CDR3: CASTEDRPEAFF
J: TRBJ2-2; V: TRBV6-8; D: TRBD2; size: -; DNA: TGTGCCAGCAGTTACTCCGGGCGGGAGGGCCAAACCGGGGAGCTGTTTTTT; CDR3: CASSYSGREGQTGELFF
J: TRBJ2-5; V: TRBV28; D: -; size: few; DNA: TGTGCCAGCACTTCCGCGTGGGTAAGAGAGACCCAGTACTTC; CDR3: CASTSAWVRETQYF
J: TRBJ2-1; V: TRBV11-2; D: TRBD2; size: few; DNA: TGTGCCAGCAGCTCCCCCCAAGCGGGGAGCTCCTACAATGAGCAGTTCTTC; CDR3: CASSSPQAGSSYNEQFF
J: TRBJ2-1; V: TRBV27; D: TRBD2; size: -; DNA: TGTGCCAGCAGTTTTCTCGGACTAGCGGGAGGGAATAATGAGCAGTTCTTC; CDR3: CASSFLGLAGGNNEQFF
J: TRBJ2-1; V: TRBV30; D: -; size: -; DNA: TGTGCCTGGAGCCTGGGTTCCTACAATGAGCAGTTCTTC; CDR3: CAWSLGSYNEQFF
J: TRBJ2-1; V: TRBV6-5; D: -; size: -; DNA: TGTGCCAGCAGTTCCGGGACGGGCAATGAGCAGTTCTTC; CDR3: CASSSGTGNEQFF
J: TRBJ2-7; V: TRBV7-9; D: -; size: -; DNA: TGTGCCAGCAGCTCGCCCGGGGAGGGGGGATACGAGCAGTACTTC; CDR3: CASSSPGEGGYEQYF